The entry below gives a single TCR beta chain sequence along with its context. The antigen is unknown. The V gene's germline CDR1 is SEHNR and CDR2 FQNEAQ (reference sequence). This CDR3 is built from 12 residues. V was shortened by 1 base and J by 8 bases, with 7 bases between the two germline ends. Time point meaning: baseline pretreatment blood. Sample treatment: 15 Gy SBRT to primary tumor, nephrectomy 4 weeks later. Blood was sampled at baseline, 2 weeks and 4 weeks after SBRT. The tumor was a clear cell renal cell carcinoma. The data stem from a study of radiation and T cells in renal cell carcinoma. Clones were read by immunoSEQ multiplex PCR, and TCRdb kept only the in-frame ones, dropping some. This table holds around 140,000 clones, around 89% found once. Study results and limitations: Top tumor clonotypes rose in blood 2 weeks post-radiation, then contracted. Baseline intratumoral clonotype presence is unknown without pretreatment biopsies.

The TCR was taken from a woman in her seventies with renal cell carcinoma. Source: blood, taken from a patient whose treatment included radiotherapy and nephrectomy. The rearrangement links TRBV7-9 to TRBJ2-3; no clear D gene. CDR3 loop: CASSLVGGTQYF. Written as DNA, the CDR3 is TGTGCCAGCAGCTTAGTAGGTGGTACGCAGTATTTT.